This T cell receptor beta chain was captured in a study of CD8+CD57+ T cells in acquired aplastic anemia. The overall study: CD4+ and CD8+ cells, once sorted, gave DNA averaging roughly 3 ug. Study results and limitations: In common between the patients and the controls were around 30 CD8+ CDR3 sequences. Patient and control CD8+ Simpson's diversity was not significantly different.

This clonotype was recorded many times. The antigen remains undetermined. Trimming removed 2 bases from V and 13 bases from J, with 11 bases in between. The CDR3 runs 11 residues. The germline gives CDR1 SEHNR, CDR2 FQNEAQ (reference sequence). TCR beta VDJ and CDR3 were profiled, and genomic DNA was the template. From the reads, TCRdb called clonotypes with MiXCR, one entry per CDR3 protein. The sample lists roughly 180,000 distinct CDR3 sequences; around 66% were seen once. The receptor was derived from a human donor with severe aplastic anemia or a healthy control (not recorded which). What was sequenced was sorted CD4+, CD8+, or CD8+CD57+ T cells (not recorded which) from PBMCs. This chain joins TRBV7-9 and TRBJ2-5, with D possibly matching TRBD1 (5 bases). Here the CDR3 reads CASSLYDSLYF. For the CDR3, the DNA is TGTGCCAGCAGCTTATATGACAGCTTGTACTTC.